These 13 T cell receptor beta chains share one sample of origin, sequenced in a study of early T cells in non-severe SARS-CoV-2 infection. In TCRdb, the 5' RACE reads were re-called with MiXCR into one record per CDR3 protein. The sample records 55,000 to 80,000 distinct CDR3 sequences, over 9.5% being singletons. The sample comprised whole blood. These receptors all come from an adult who was a healthcare worker with PCR-confirmed SARS-CoV-2 infection or an uninfected control (not recorded which).

This clonotype has just a few counts. The chain links TRBV5-1 to TRBJ2-3; D unclear. V lost 4 bases and J lost 2, with 11 bases in between. The CDR3 is 14 residues long. Germline assignment: CDR1 SGHRS and CDR2 YFSETQ. The CDR3 loop is CASSLQGVTDTQYF. In DNA, the CDR3 is TGCGCCAGCAGCCTGCAAGGAGTCACAGATACGCAGTATTTT.

In this sample, this clonotype turned up many times. The chain joins TRBV6-4 to TRBJ1-2; D is unclear. The CDR3 contains 11 residues. V was shortened by 4 bases and J by 8 bases, with 8 bases between the two germline ends. Per the germline V gene, CDR1 is MRHNA and CDR2 is SNTAGT. The CDR3 loop reads CASSGPSGYTF. The CDR3 region has the DNA TGTGCCAGCAGTGGGCCTAGCGGCTACACCTTC.

J is TRBJ2-3 and V is TRBV10-3, with D unresolved. The CDR3 has 15 residues. V was clipped by 10 bases and J by 0 bases, with 17 bases between them. Per the germline V gene, CDR1 is ENHRY and CDR2 is SYGVKD. The CDR3 spells CATRLSRASTDTQYF. DNA of the CDR3: TGTGCCACCAGACTCTCAAGAGCAAGCACAGATACGCAGTATTTT.

This clonotype showed up many times. The conserved closing phenylalanine or tryptophan is absent in this CDR3, likely reflecting a read error. The chain combines TRBV15 with TRBJ1-1, with D uncertain. The CDR3 has 14 amino acids. Deletions cut 2 bases from V and 7 bases from J, with 14 bases between. CDR1 LNHNV and CDR2 YYDKDF come from the germline V gene (reference sequence). The CDR3 region is CATSRPSPQSEAFL. The CDR3 bases are TGTGCCACCAGCAGACCCTCACCCCAGAGTGAAGCTTTCCTT.

This clonotype was detected many times. V is TRBV3-1 and J is TRBJ2-2, with 8 nucleotides matching TRBD2. The CDR3 runs to 16 residues. Germline loops: CDR1 LGHDT, CDR2 YNNKEL (reference sequence). V was pared by 4 bases and J by 4 bases, with 8 bases of the junction left unmatched. The CDR3 region is CASSPAGLVVTGELFF. CDR3 DNA sequence: TGTGCCAGCAGCCCAGCGGGACTAGTCGTCACCGGGGAGCTGTTTTTT. Full variable domain (outside the CDR3, taken from reference TRBV3-1 and TRBJ2-2): DTAVSQTPKYLVTQMGNDKSIKCEQNLGHDTMYWYKQDSKKFLKIMFSYNNKELIINETVPNRFSPKSPDKAHLNLHINSLELGDSAVYFCASSPAGLVVTGELFFGEGSRLTVL.

The chain links TRBV4-3 to TRBJ2-5; 10 nucleotides agree with TRBD2. V shed 4 bases, J shed 5 bases, and the junction held 13 bases outside the gene matches. In germline, CDR1 is LGHNA, CDR2 YSLEER. The CDR3 runs 17 residues. The CDR3 nucleotides are TGCGCCAGCAGCCCATTGCTAGCGGGAGAAACCCCTGAGACCCAGTACTTC. Its protein is CASSPLLAGETPETQYF.

This clonotype came up a few times. The V call is TRBV3-1, the J call TRBJ2-1; D is tentatively TRBD1 or TRBD2 (6 bases each). Germline V CDR1 and CDR2: LGHDT, YNNKEL (reference sequence). V dropped 4 bases and J dropped 4 bases, with 17 bases sitting between them. The CDR3 consists of 16 residues. The CDR3 DNA sequence: TGTGCCAGCAGCCCAGTAACAGGGAGGATATACAATGAGCAGTTCTTC. Encoded protein: CASSPVTGRIYNEQFF.

This clonotype was recorded a few times. The CDR3 protein is CASRHSGTVNTEAFF. Written as DNA, the CDR3 is TGTGCCAGCAGACATTCCGGGACAGTGAACACTGAAGCTTTCTTT. The V gene is TRBV7-9, the J gene TRBJ1-1; 7 bases fit TRBD1. Germline CDR1 is SEHNR and CDR2 is FQNEAQ (reference sequence). J was trimmed by 0 bases and V by 6 bases; bases with no gene match: 7. There are 15 residues in the CDR3.

This chain joins TRBV18 and TRBJ2-5; D unresolved. CDR3 length: 13 amino acids. Germline assignment: CDR1 KGHSH and CDR2 LQKENI. Trimming cost V 4 bases and J 1 base, with 7 bases left between them. The CDR3 DNA sequence: TGTGCCAGCTCACGTCTACCCCAAGAGACCCAGTACTTC. Translation gives CASSRLPQETQYF.

This clonotype was counted between two and nine times. V gene TRBV11-3 combines with J gene TRBJ2-2; D may match TRBD1 or TRBD2 (5 bases each). The germline V and J ends were trimmed by 5 bases and 7 bases, with 17 bases remaining between them. The germline V gene encodes CDR1 SGHNT and CDR2 YENEEA. The CDR3 has 15 amino acids. The CDR3 is CASSLRGRDGGELFF. DNA for the CDR3: TGTGCCAGCAGCCTCCGGGGCAGGGACGGCGGGGAGCTGTTTTTT.

The J gene is TRBJ2-1, the V gene TRBV3-1, with a tentative D call TRBD2 (6 bases). The CDR3 sequence is 13 residues long. Germline lookup yields CDR1 LGHDT and CDR2 YNNKEL (reference sequence). Deletions cut 5 bases from V and 15 bases from J, with 20 bases between. CDR3 bases: TGTGCCAGCAGCTTCCGGCCGGGACTCCCTCTGTTCTTC. Translation: CASSFRPGLPLFF.

The V and J genes are TRBV11-2 and TRBJ2-7, with 7 positions matching TRBD1. The V segment lost 1 base and the J segment 6 bases; nucleotides outside the gene matches: 9. CDR3 length equals 15 residues. The germline gives CDR1 SGHAT, CDR2 FQNNGV. The CDR3 DNA is TGTGCCAGCAGCTTAGTGGGACAGCTGGCGTTCGAGCAGTACTTC. It is translated as CASSLVGQLAFEQYF.

This clonotype appeared a few times. The chain carries TRBV5-1 and TRBJ1-1; D may be TRBD1 (6 bases). V was trimmed by 2 bases and J by 5 bases, leaving 10 bases between them. Germline loops: CDR1 SGHRS, CDR2 YFSETQ. The length of the CDR3 is 13 residues. Here the CDR3 reads CASSLNQGTEAFF. Written as DNA, the CDR3 is TGCGCCAGCAGCTTAAACCAGGGGACTGAAGCTTTCTTT.